Shown below are 2 T cell receptor beta chains from a single sample sequenced in a study of blood T cell repertoires in COVID-19. The protocol was immunoSEQ multiplex PCR, while the TCRdb copy is restricted to in-frame clones and leaves out a portion. The sample yields around 260,000 clones, 88% seen once. Sample: peripheral blood. These receptors originate from a human donor in a cohort sampled during active COVID-19.

The CDR3 is CAWSRDRDYEQYF. Here the CDR3 DNA reads TGTGCCTGGAGCCGGGACAGGGATTACGAGCAGTACTTC. The gene calls are TRBV30 and TRBJ2-7; 9 positions agree with TRBD1. Unmatched junction bases numbered 4, after V lost 3 bases and J lost 4 bases. CDR1 is GTSNPN and CDR2 is SVGIG in the germline V gene (reference sequence). This CDR3 spans 13 amino acids.

The V call is TRBV19, the J call TRBJ2-7, with 9 bases lining up with TRBD1. The germline V gene encodes CDR1 LNHDA and CDR2 SQIVND (reference sequence). With V trimmed by 5 bases and J by 4 bases, 6 bases remained unmatched. The CDR3 totals 14 residues. The CDR3 spells CASSPWDRVYEQYF. The CDR3 bases are TGTGCCAGTAGTCCATGGGACAGGGTTTACGAGCAGTACTTC.